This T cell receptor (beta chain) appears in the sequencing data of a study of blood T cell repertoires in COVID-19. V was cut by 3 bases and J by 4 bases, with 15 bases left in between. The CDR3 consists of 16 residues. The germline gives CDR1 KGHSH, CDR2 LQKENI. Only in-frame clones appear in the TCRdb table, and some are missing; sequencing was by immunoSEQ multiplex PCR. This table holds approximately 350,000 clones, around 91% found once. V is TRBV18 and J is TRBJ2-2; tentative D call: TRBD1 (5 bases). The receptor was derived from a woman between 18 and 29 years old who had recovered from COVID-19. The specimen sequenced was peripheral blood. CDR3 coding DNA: TGTGCCAGCTCACCCCGACAGTTTAGGTCCACCGGGGAGCTGTTTTTT. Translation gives CASSPRQFRSTGELFF.